This T cell receptor beta chain was sequenced in a study of blood T cells in healthy people across ages. Germline V gene lookup returns CDR1 MNHEY and CDR2 SVGEGT. The CDR3 sequence is 17 residues long. J was trimmed by 1 base and V by 7 bases; bases with no gene match: 14. Notes on the study in general: A strong correlation was seen between TCR beta diversity and naive T cell percentage.

The table lists this clonotype with many counts. Its antigen is not known. The people who gave samples were healthy Caucasians from Russia, aged about 6 to 95. Alongside a J-beta primer mix, a sample-barcoded 5' primer served in a second PCR lasting about 7 to 12 cycles. TCRdb reanalysed the 5' RACE reads using MiXCR and keeps one entry per CDR3 protein. The table includes approximately 810,000 distinct CDR3 sequences, 29% detected once. The sequencing input was blood. The chain has TRBV6-2 or TRBV6-3 and TRBJ2-5; 8 bases fit TRBD1. This clonotype originated in an elderly woman in good health. In nucleotides, the CDR3 is TGTGCCAGCACTAACAGGGGGTCCCTCGGAATCCAAGAGACCCAGTACTTC. Amino acid sequence: CASTNRGSLGIQETQYF.